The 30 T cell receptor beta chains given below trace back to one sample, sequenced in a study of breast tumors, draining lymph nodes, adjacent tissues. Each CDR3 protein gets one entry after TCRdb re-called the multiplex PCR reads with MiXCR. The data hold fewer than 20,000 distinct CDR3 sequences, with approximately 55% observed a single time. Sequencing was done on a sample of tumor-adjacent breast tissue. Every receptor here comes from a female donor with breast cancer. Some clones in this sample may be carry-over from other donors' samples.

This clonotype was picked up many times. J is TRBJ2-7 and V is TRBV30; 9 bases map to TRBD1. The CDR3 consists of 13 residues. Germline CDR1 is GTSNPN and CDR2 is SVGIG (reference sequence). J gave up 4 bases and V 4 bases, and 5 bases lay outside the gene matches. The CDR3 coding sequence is TGTGCCTGGAAGGACAGGGGTTATTACGAGCAGTACTTC. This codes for CAWKDRGYYEQYF.

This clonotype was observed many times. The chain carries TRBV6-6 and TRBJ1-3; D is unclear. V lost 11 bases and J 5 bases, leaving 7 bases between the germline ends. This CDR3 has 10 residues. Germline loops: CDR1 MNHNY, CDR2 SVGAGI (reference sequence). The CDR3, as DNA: TGTGCCGGATGGAGAAACACCATATATTTT. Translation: CAGWRNTIYF.

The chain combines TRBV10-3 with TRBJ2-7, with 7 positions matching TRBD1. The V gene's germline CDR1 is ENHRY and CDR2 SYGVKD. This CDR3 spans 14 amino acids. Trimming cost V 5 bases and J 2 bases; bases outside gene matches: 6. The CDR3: CAISPGTDPYEQYF. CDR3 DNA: TGTGCCATCAGTCCCGGGACAGATCCCTACGAGCAGTACTTC.

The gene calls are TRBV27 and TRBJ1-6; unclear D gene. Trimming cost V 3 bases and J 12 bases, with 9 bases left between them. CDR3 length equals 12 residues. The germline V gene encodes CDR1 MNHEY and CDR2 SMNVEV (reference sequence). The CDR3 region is CASSFPGGPLHF. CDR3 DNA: TGTGCCAGCAGTTTCCCCGGTGGACCCCTCCACTTT.

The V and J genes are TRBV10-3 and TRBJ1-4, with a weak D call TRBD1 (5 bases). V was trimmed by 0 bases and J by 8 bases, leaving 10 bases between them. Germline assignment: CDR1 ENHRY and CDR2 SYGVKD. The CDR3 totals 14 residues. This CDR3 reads CAISESRGGEKLFF. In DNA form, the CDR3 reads TGTGCCATCAGTGAGTCAAGGGGTGGGGAAAAACTGTTTTTT.

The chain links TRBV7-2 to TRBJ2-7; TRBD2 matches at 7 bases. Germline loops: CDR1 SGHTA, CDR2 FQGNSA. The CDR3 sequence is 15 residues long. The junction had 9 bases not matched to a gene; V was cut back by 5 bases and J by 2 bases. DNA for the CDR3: TGTGCCAGCAGCCCTTTTTTAGCGGGCCCCTACGAGCAGTACTTC. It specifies CASSPFLAGPYEQYF.

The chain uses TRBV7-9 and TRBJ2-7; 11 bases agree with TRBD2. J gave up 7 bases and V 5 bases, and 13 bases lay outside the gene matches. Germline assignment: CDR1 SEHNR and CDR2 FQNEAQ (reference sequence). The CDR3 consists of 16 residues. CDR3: CASSPLLAGDPWEQYF. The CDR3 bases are TGTGCCAGCAGCCCACTACTAGCGGGAGATCCCTGGGAGCAGTACTTC.

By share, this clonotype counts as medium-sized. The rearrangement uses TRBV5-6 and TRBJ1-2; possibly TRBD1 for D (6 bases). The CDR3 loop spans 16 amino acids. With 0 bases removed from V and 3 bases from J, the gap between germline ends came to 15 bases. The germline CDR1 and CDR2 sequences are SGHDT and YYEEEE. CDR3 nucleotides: TGTGCCAGCAGCTTGGGTTGGGGGCCGGGCGACTATGGCTACACCTTC. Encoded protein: CASSLGWGPGDYGYTF. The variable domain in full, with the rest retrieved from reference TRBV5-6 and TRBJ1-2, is DAGVTQSPTHLIKTRGQQVTLRCSPKSGHDTVSWYQQALGQGPQFIFQYYEEEERQRGNFPDRFSGHQFPNYSSELNVNALLLGDSALYLCASSLGWGPGDYGYTFGSGTRLTVV.

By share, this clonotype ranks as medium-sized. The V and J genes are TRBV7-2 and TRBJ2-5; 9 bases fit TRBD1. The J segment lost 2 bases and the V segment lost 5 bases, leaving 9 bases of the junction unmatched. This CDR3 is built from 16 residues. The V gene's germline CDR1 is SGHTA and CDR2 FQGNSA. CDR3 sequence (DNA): TGTGCCAGCAGCCCGGACAGGGGATGGGGGCAAGAGACCCAGTACTTC. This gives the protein CASSPDRGWGQETQYF.

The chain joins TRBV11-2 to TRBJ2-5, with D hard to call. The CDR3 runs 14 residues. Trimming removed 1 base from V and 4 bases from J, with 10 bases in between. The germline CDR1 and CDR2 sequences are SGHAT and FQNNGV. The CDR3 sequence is CASSLGLTPETQYF. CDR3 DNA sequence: TGTGCCAGCAGCTTAGGGCTAACCCCAGAGACCCAGTACTTC.

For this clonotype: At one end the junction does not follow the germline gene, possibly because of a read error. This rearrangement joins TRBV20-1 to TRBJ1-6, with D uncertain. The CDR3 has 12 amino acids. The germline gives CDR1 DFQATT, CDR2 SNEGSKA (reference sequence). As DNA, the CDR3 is TGCAGTGCTAGAGCGGCGAATTCACCCCCCCACTTT. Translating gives CSARAANSPPHF.

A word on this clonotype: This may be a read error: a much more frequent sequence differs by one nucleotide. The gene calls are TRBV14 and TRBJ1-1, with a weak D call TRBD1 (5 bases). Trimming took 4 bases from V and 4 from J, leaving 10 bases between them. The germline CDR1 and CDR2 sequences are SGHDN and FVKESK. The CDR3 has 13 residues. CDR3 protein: CASSRQWSTEAFF. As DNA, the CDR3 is TGTGCCAGCAGCCGACAGTGGAGCACTGAAGCTTTCTTT.

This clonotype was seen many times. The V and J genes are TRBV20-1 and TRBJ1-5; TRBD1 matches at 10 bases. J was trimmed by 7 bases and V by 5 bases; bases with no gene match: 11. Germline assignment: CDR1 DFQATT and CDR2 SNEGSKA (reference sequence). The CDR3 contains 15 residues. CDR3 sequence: CSADDRDRGRQPQHF. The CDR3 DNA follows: TGCAGTGCTGATGACCGGGACAGGGGAAGACAGCCCCAGCATTTT.

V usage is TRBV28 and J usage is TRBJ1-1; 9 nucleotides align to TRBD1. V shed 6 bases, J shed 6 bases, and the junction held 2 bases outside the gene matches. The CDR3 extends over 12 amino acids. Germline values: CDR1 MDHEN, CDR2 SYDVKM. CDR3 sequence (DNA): TGTGCCAGCAGCCGGGACAGGGCTGAAGCTTTCTTT. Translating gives CASSRDRAEAFF.

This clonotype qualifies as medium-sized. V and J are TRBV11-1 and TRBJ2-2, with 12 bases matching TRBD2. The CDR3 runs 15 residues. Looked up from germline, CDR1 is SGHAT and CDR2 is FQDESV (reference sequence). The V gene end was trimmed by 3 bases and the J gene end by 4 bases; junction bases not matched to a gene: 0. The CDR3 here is CASSLTSGSTGELFF. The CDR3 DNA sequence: TGTGCCAGCAGCTTGACTAGCGGGAGCACCGGGGAGCTGTTTTTT.

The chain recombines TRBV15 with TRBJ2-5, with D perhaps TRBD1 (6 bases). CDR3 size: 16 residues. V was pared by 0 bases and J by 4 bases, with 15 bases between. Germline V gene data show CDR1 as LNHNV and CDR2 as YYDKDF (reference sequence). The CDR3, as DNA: TGTGCCACCAGCAGAGATGATTTGGGACACCGAGAGACCCAGTACTTC. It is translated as CATSRDDLGHRETQYF.

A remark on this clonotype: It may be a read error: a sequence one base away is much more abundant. Here the CDR3 reads CATSRDGAGETDTQYF. The CDR3 DNA follows: TGTGCCACCAGCAGAGATGGGGCGGGAGAGACAGATACGCAGTATTTT. The genes are TRBV15 and TRBJ2-3; 7 bases are a match to TRBD2. Per the germline V gene, CDR1 is LNHNV and CDR2 is YYDKDF (reference sequence). The length of the CDR3 is 16 residues. J was trimmed by 3 bases and V by 0 bases; bases with no gene match: 6.

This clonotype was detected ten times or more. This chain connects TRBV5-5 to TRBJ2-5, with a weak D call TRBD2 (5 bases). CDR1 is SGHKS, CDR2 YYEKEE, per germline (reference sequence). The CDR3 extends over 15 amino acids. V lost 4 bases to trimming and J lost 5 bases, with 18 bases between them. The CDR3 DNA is TGTGCCAGCAGCGGCCGAAAGGCGGGCGTGGAGACCCAGTACTTC. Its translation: CASSGRKAGVETQYF.

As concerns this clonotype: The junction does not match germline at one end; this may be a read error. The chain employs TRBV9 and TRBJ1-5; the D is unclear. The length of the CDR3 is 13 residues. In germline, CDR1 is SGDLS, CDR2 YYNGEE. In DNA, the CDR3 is TGTGCCAGCAGTTGCCAAGCTAGCCAGCCCCAAGATTTT. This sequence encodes CASSCQASQPQDF.

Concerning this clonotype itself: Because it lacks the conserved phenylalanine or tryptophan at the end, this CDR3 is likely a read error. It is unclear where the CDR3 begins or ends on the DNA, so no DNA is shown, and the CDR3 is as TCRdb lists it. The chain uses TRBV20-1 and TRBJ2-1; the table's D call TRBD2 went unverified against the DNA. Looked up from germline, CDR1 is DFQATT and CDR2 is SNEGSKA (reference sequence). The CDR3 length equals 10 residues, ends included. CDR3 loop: CSAPRAGPVP.

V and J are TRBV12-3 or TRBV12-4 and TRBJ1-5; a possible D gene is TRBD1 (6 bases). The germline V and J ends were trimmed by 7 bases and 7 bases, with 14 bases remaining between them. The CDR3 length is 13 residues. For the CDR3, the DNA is TGTGCCAGCACCTTGGGGGCTGGGCAGCCCCAGCATTTT. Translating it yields CASTLGAGQPQHF.

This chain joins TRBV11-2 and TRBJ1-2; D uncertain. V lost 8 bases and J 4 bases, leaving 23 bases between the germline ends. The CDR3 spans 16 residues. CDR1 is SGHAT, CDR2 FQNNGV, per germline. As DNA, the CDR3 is TGTGCCAGCTCCCATGCGCGGTCCGCGAGCCTCTATGGCTACACCTTC. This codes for CASSHARSASLYGYTF.

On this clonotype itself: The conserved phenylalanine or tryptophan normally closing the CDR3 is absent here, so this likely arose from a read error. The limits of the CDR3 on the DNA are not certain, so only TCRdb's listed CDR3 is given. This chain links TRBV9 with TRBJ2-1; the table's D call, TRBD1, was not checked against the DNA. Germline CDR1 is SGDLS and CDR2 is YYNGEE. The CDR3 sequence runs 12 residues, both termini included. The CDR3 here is CASSPKTRGLSV.

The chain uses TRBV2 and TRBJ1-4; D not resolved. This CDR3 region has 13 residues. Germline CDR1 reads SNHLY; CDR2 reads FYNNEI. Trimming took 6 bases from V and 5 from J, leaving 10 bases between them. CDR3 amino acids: CASSLARNEKLFF. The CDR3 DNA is TGTGCCAGCAGCCTAGCCCGGAATGAAAAACTGTTTTTT.

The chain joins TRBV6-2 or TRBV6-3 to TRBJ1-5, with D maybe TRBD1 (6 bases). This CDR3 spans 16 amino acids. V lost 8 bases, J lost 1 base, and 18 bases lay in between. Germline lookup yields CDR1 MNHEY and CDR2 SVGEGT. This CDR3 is CASSGQGFGSNQPQHF. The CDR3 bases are TGTGCCAGCTCCGGGCAGGGGTTTGGGAGCAATCAGCCCCAGCATTTT.

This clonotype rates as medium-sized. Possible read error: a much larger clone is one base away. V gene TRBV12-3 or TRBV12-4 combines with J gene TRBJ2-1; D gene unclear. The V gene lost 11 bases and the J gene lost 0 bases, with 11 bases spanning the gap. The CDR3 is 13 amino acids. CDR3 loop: CASTDNSYNEQFF. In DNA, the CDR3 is TGTGCCTCCACAGACAACTCCTACAATGAGCAGTTCTTC.

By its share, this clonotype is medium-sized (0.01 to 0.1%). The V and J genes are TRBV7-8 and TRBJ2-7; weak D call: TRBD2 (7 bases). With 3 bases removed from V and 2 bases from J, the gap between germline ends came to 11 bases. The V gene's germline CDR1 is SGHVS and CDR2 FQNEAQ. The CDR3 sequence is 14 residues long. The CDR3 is CASSLGGPAYEQYF. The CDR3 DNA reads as TGTGCCAGCAGCTTGGGGGGGCCGGCCTACGAGCAGTACTTC. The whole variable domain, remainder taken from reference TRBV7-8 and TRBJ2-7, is GAGVSQSPRYKVAKRGQDVALRCDPISGHVSLFWYQQALGQGPEFLTYFQNEAQLDKSGLPSDRFFAERPEGSVSTLKIQRTQQEDSAVYLCASSLGGPAYEQYFGPGTRLTVT.

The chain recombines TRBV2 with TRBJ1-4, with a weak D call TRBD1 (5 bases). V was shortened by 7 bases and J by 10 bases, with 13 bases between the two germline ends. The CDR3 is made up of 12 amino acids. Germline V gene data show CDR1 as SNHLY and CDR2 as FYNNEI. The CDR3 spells CASTQDRGKLFF. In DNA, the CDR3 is TGTGCCAGCACCCAAGATAGGGGAAAACTGTTTTTT.

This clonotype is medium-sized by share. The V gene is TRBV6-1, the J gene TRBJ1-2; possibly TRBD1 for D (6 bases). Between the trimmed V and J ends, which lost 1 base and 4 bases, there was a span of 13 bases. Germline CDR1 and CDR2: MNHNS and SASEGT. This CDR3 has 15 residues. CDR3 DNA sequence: TGTGCCAGCAGTGAAGGGGCAGGGGAATCCTATGGCTACACCTTC. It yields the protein CASSEGAGESYGYTF.

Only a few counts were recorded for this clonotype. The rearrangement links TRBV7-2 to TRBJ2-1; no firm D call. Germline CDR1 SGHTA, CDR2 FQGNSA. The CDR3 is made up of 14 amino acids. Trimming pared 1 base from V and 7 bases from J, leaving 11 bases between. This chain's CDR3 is CASSLGGATNEQFF. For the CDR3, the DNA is TGTGCCAGCAGCTTAGGAGGCGCAACTAATGAGCAGTTCTTC.